This T cell receptor beta chain was documented in a study of T cell changes during pregnancy in multiple sclerosis. The length of the CDR3 is 14 residues. The germline gives CDR1 SQVTM, CDR2 ANQGSEA. Trimming took 4 bases from V and 2 from J; bases not matched to a gene: 7. Sequencing was performed with immunoSEQ multiplex PCR; in TCRdb, only in-frame clones are kept and a portion is missing. This table holds about 64,000 clones, 90% found once. The sequence was collected from a female donor in good health, enrolled as a control in a pregnancy study. This sample comprised peripheral blood, obtained in the third trimester of pregnancy. The chain joins TRBV29-1 to TRBJ2-5; 7 nucleotides line up with TRBD2. The CDR3 loop is CSVVAGVLQETQYF. The CDR3 DNA is TGCAGCGTTGTCGCGGGGGTACTTCAAGAGACCCAGTACTTC. The entire variable domain, with the rest obtained from reference TRBV29-1 and TRBJ2-5, is as follows: SAVISQKPSRDICQRGTSLTIQCQVDSQVTMMFWYRQQPGQSLTLIATANQGSEATYESGFVIDKFPISRPNLTFSTLTVSNMSPEDSSIYLCSVVAGVLQETQYFGPGTRLLVL.